This T cell receptor (beta chain) was profiled in a study of T cells in Graves' hyperthyroidism and ophthalmopathy. Germline V gene lookup returns CDR1 MNHEY and CDR2 SVGAGI. The CDR3 spans 13 residues. V gave up 2 bases and J gave up 3 bases, with 8 bases separating them. RNA transcripts served as the template for amplifying TCR beta CDR3 regions. With the HTBI primer set, the TCR CDR3 went through a first round of RT-PCR. MiXCR, run by TCRdb on the multiplex PCR reads, gives a single entry per CDR3 protein. The sample has hundreds of thousands of distinct CDR3 sequences, approximately 20% seen once. Not enrolled were patients with uncontrolled infection, other autoimmune disease, pregnancy or lactation. A roughly 9.1 ml volume of fresh peripheral blood provided the PBMCs.

This sequence joins TRBV6-5 and TRBJ2-7; no reliable D call. The material sequenced was blood. The sequence was obtained from a man in his forties with Graves' ophthalmopathy. The CDR3 loop reads CASSYEPDYEQYF. In DNA form, the CDR3 reads TGTGCCAGCAGTTACGAGCCAGACTACGAGCAGTACTTC.